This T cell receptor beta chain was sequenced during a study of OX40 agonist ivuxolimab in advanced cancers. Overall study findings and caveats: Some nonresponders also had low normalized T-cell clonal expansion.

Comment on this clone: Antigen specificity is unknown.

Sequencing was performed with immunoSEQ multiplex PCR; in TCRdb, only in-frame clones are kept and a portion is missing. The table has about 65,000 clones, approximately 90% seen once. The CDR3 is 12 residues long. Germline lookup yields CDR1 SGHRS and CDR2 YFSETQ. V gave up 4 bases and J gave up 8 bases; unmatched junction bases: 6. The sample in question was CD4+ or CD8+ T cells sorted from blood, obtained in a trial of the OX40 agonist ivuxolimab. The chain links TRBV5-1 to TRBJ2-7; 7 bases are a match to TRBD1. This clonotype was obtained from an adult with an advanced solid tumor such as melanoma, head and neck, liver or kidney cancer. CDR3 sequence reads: CASSDDREKQYF. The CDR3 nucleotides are TGCGCCAGCAGCGATGACAGGGAAAAGCAGTACTTC.